This paragraph covers one T cell receptor (beta chain) sequence. Its specificity is unknown. Libraries for TCR beta were made by quantitative 5'-RACE with molecular barcodes. MiXCR, run by TCRdb on the 5' RACE reads, gives a single entry per CDR3 protein. This sample has about 800,000 distinct CDR3 sequences; 12% occur once, and the top ten carry under 0.6%. The entry originates in a study of CD8 T cells in ankylosing spondylitis. Whole-study results and caveats: Reportedly, matched ankylosing spondylitis synovial fluid was significantly enriched for disease-linked clones. As for the disease-linked clones, they showed a CD8+ phenotype and occurred at relatively low frequencies in peripheral blood. A TCR beta motif made of several highly homologous variants seemed typical of ankylosing spondylitis blood.

The CDR3 is 14 amino acids. Germline V CDR1 and CDR2: MNHEY, SVGEGT. The V and J ends lost 7 bases and 5 bases respectively, with 17 bases between them. The receptor was derived from a male donor with ankylosing spondylitis. Sequencing was done on a sample of blood, either unsorted or a sorted T cell fraction (not recorded which). The chain joins TRBV6-2 or TRBV6-3 to TRBJ1-1; perhaps TRBD1 as D (6 bases). CDR3 protein: CASTVTGYGTEAFF. CDR3 DNA sequence: TGTGCCAGCACCGTCACAGGGTACGGAACTGAAGCTTTCTTT.